Listed below are T cell receptor beta chains from one sample, sequenced in a study of blood T cells in healthy people across ages. TCRdb called the 5' RACE reads again in MiXCR, with one record for every CDR3 protein. The table includes roughly 930,000 distinct CDR3 sequences, 45% to 50% detected once. Sequenced material: blood. All receptors derive from a man aged 25-45 years in good health. Both conserved end residues are part of each CDR3. Each record gives: V gene, D gene, clone size, J gene, CDR3 DNA, CDR3 protein. The D gene is left open where the match is weak. For some rows the clone size is stated as once, few or many, or as a class when expanded; others skip it.

V: TRBV7-2
D: TRBD2
size: few
J: TRBJ2-1
DNA: TGTGCCAGCAGCCTAGCGGGGGTCCTTTACAATGAGCAGTTCTTC
CDR3: CASSLAGVLYNEQFF

V: TRBV7-2
D: TRBD2
size: .
J: TRBJ2-3
DNA: TGTGCCAGCAGCTTCACGGGGGGGCCTGGAACGCAGTATTTT
CDR3: CASSFTGGPGTQYF

V: TRBV12-3/TRBV12-4
D: .
size: .
J: TRBJ1-3
DNA: TGTGCCAGCAGCTCCTACGGGGGGAATGGAAACACCATATATTTT
CDR3: CASSSYGGNGNTIYF

V: TRBV27
D: TRBD1
size: .
J: TRBJ2-2
DNA: TGTGCCAGCAGTTTCTCCACAGGGGGCACCACCGGGGAGCTGTTTTTT
CDR3: CASSFSTGGTTGELFF

V: TRBV9
D: .
size: .
J: TRBJ1-5
DNA: TGTGCCAGCAGCCGGGACGGCCCCTACCCCCAGCATTTT
CDR3: CASSRDGPYPQHF

V: TRBV6-5
D: .
size: .
J: TRBJ2-2
DNA: TGTGCCAGCAGCATCAGGGCCACCGGGGAGCTGTTTTTT
CDR3: CASSIRATGELFF

V: TRBV20-1
D: TRBD2
size: .
J: TRBJ2-3
DNA: TGCAGTGCTAGAGGCCCTAGCGGGGGGAGCACAGATACGCAGTATTTT
CDR3: CSARGPSGGSTDTQYF

V: TRBV9
D: TRBD1
size: few
J: TRBJ2-7
DNA: TGTGCCAGCAGCCGGGACAGCCGCTCCTACGAGCAGTACTTC
CDR3: CASSRDSRSYEQYF

V: TRBV6-6
D: .
size: .
J: TRBJ2-7
DNA: TGTGCCAGCAGTTACCCAGGGGCGACAGGTACCTACGAGCAGTACTTC
CDR3: CASSYPGATGTYEQYF

V: TRBV10-3
D: .
size: many
J: TRBJ1-2
DNA: TGTGCCATCAGTGGACAGTATGGCTACACCTTC
CDR3: CAISGQYGYTF

V: TRBV7-9
D: .
size: .
J: TRBJ2-3
DNA: TGTGCCAGCAGCTTCTCCGGGAACACAGATACGCAGTATTTT
CDR3: CASSFSGNTDTQYF

V: TRBV27
D: TRBD1
size: .
J: TRBJ1-2
DNA: TGTGCCAGCAGTACTTACAGGGGGCGAGAAGGCTACACCTTC
CDR3: CASSTYRGREGYTF

V: TRBV10-3
D: .
size: .
J: TRBJ1-2
DNA: TGTGCCATCAGTGATGGTGGGTGGGCCGGCTACACCTTC
CDR3: CAISDGGWAGYTF

V: TRBV5-1
D: .
size: .
J: TRBJ1-1
DNA: TGCGCCAGCAGCTCCACCCCACCCAACACTGAAGCTTTCTTT
CDR3: CASSSTPPNTEAFF

V: TRBV7-6
D: TRBD2
size: once
J: TRBJ2-3
DNA: TGTGCCAGCAGTTTTGGGAGCGGGGGGGGCACAGATACGCAGTATTTT
CDR3: CASSFGSGGGTDTQYF

V: TRBV7-2
D: TRBD2
size: .
J: TRBJ2-2
DNA: TGTGCCAGCAGCCTAAAGACTAGCGGGGGGCCCGGGGAGCTGTTTTTT
CDR3: CASSLKTSGGPGELFF

V: TRBV20-1
D: TRBD1
size: few
J: TRBJ2-7
DNA: TGCAGTGCTAAGCCCCCGGACAGGGCCTCCTACGAGCAGTACTTC
CDR3: CSAKPPDRASYEQYF

V: TRBV12-3/TRBV12-4
D: .
size: few
J: TRBJ2-3
DNA: TGTGCCAGTGGGGTGGGAGATACGCAGTATTTT
CDR3: CASGVGDTQYF

V: TRBV28
D: .
size: few
J: TRBJ1-2
DNA: TGTGCCAGCAATCCTCAGGGGACCAACTATGGCTACACCTTC
CDR3: CASNPQGTNYGYTF

V: TRBV13
D: .
size: .
J: TRBJ1-5
DNA: TGTGCCAGCAGCTCCAGAAGGACTAGCAATAAGCCCCAGCATTTT
CDR3: CASSSRRTSNKPQHF

V: TRBV24-1
D: .
size: .
J: TRBJ2-7
DNA: TGTGCCACCAGTGACCCTGACAGATACGAGCAGTACTTC
CDR3: CATSDPDRYEQYF

V: TRBV7-2
D: TRBD2
size: few
J: TRBJ2-5
DNA: TGTGCCAGCAGCTTAGTAGCGGGGGGCACTAAAGAGACCCAGTACTTC
CDR3: CASSLVAGGTKETQYF

V: TRBV21-1
D: .
size: .
J: TRBJ2-5
DNA: TGTGCCAGCAGCCCTCGGGAGGGGGCGCAAGAGACCCAGTACTTC
CDR3: CASSPREGAQETQYF

V: TRBV7-2
D: .
size: .
J: TRBJ2-5
DNA: TGTGCCAGCAGCCCGACAGTCCGAGAGACCCAGTACTTC
CDR3: CASSPTVRETQYF

V: TRBV7-3
D: TRBD1
size: .
J: TRBJ2-5
DNA: TGTGCCAGCAGTCCAACAGGGGGCAGCGAGACCCAGTACTTC
CDR3: CASSPTGGSETQYF

V: TRBV2
D: TRBD2
size: once
J: TRBJ2-3
DNA: TGTGCCATTCGACTAGCAGACATAGATACGCAGTATTTT
CDR3: CAIRLADIDTQYF

V: TRBV7-9
D: .
size: few
J: TRBJ2-7
DNA: TGTGCCAGCAGCTTAGCGGCGGCCGACAGCTCCTACGAGCAGTACTTC
CDR3: CASSLAAADSSYEQYF

V: TRBV2
D: .
size: .
J: TRBJ1-5
DNA: TGTGCCAGCAGTGCTGCGGGATATAGCAATCAGCCCCAGCATTTT
CDR3: CASSAAGYSNQPQHF

V: TRBV11-1
D: .
size: few
J: TRBJ2-7
DNA: TGTGCCAGCAGCCCCATCAGAGACAATGAGCAGTACTTC
CDR3: CASSPIRDNEQYF

V: TRBV18
D: TRBD1
size: few
J: TRBJ2-3
DNA: TGTGCCAGCTCACTAAACACGGACAGGGGGACAGATACGCAGTATTTT
CDR3: CASSLNTDRGTDTQYF

V: TRBV20-1
D: TRBD2
size: .
J: TRBJ2-3
DNA: TGCAGTGCTAGAGATTTCATGGGGGCTAGCGGGGGGTCCGATACGCAGTATTTT
CDR3: CSARDFMGASGGSDTQYF

V: TRBV4-1
D: .
size: few
J: TRBJ2-1
DNA: TGCGCCAGCAGCCAAGCGTTTACAACAGGGGGGGGAAATGAGCAGTTCTTC
CDR3: CASSQAFTTGGGNEQFF

V: TRBV25-1
D: .
size: .
J: TRBJ2-1
DNA: TGTACCAGCTCTTCCGGTACGTTCGGGTACAATGAGCAGTTCTTC
CDR3: CTSSSGTFGYNEQFF

V: TRBV27
D: .
size: .
J: TRBJ2-7
DNA: TGTGCCAGCAGTACCGGGACGGTGGAGCAGTACTTC
CDR3: CASSTGTVEQYF

V: TRBV30
D: .
size: .
J: TRBJ1-5
DNA: TGTGCCTGGAGTGTGACAGCAGATCAGCCCCAGCATTTT
CDR3: CAWSVTADQPQHF

V: TRBV5-5
D: TRBD1
size: .
J: TRBJ2-3
DNA: TGTGCCAGCAGCACCATGCGGACAGGGGAAATCACAGATACGCAGTATTTT
CDR3: CASSTMRTGEITDTQYF

V: TRBV20-1
D: .
size: .
J: TRBJ2-5
DNA: TGCAGTGCTAGAATATTCCAGGGTGGGGAGACCCAGTACTTC
CDR3: CSARIFQGGETQYF

V: TRBV6-6
D: TRBD1
size: .
J: TRBJ2-5
DNA: TGTGCCAGCACGACCGGACAGGGAAGAGGGGAGCAGTACTTC
CDR3: CASTTGQGRGEQYF

V: TRBV6-6
D: .
size: .
J: TRBJ2-3
DNA: TGTGCCAGCAGTTACGTCAGGGGCTCGACAGATACGCAGTATTTT
CDR3: CASSYVRGSTDTQYF

V: TRBV6-6
D: .
size: .
J: TRBJ2-1
DNA: TGTGCCAGCCGTTACGGAGGAGGCTCCTACAATGAGCAGTTCTTC
CDR3: CASRYGGGSYNEQFF

V: TRBV5-6
D: .
size: .
J: TRBJ1-4
DNA: TGTGCCAGCAGCGTGGAAGGGTTGGGTGAAAAACTGTTTTTT
CDR3: CASSVEGLGEKLFF

V: TRBV10-3
D: .
size: few
J: TRBJ2-4
DNA: TGTGCCATCAGTGACAGGGACGACATTCAGTACTTC
CDR3: CAISDRDDIQYF